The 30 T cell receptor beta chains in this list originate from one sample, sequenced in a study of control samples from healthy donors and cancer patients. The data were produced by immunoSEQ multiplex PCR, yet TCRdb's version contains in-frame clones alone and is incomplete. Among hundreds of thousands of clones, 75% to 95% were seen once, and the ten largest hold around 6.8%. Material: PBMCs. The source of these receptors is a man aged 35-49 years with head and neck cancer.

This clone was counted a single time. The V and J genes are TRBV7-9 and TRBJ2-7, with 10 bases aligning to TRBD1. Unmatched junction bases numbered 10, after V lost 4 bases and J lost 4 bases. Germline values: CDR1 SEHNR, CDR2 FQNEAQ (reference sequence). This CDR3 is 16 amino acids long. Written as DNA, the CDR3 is TGTGCCAGCAGCTGGGACTCAGGGACAGGGGAATACGAGCAGTACTTC. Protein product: CASSWDSGTGEYEQYF. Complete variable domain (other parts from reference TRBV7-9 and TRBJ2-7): DTGVSQNPRHKITKRGQNVTFRCDPISEHNRLYWYRQTLGQGPEFLTYFQNEAQLEKSRLLSDRFSAERPKGSFSTLEIQRTEQGDSAMYLCASSWDSGTGEYEQYFGPGTRLTVT.

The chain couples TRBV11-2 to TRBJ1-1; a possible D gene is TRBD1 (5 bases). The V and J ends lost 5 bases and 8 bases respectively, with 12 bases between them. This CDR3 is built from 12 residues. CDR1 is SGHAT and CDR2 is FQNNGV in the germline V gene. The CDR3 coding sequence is TGTGCCAGCAGCAGAGATGGACAAGAAGCTTTCTTT. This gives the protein CASSRDGQEAFF.

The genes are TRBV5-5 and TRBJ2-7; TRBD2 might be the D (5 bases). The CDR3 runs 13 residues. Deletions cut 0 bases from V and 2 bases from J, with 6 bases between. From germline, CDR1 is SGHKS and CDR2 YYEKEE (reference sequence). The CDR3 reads CASSLDGTYEQYF. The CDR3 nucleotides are TGTGCCAGCAGCTTGGACGGGACCTACGAGCAGTACTTC.

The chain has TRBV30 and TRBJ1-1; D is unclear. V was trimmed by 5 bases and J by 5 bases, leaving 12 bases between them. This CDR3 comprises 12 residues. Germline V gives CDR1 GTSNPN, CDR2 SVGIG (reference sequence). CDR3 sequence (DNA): TGTGCCTGGGGGAGGGTTTTGACTGAAGCTTTCTTT. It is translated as CAWGRVLTEAFF.

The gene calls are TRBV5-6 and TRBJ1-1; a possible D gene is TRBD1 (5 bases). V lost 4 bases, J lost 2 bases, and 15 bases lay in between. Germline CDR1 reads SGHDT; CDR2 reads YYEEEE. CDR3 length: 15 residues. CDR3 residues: CASSALGGTNTEAFF. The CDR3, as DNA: TGTGCCAGCAGCGCCCTCGGAGGGACTAACACTGAAGCTTTCTTT.

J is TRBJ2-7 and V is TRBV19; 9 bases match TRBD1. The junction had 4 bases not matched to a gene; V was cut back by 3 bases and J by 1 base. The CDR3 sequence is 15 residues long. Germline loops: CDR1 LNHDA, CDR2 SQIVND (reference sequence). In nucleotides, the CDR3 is TGTGCCAGTAGTATTCAGGGACAGGGATCCTACGAGCAGTACTTC. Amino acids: CASSIQGQGSYEQYF.

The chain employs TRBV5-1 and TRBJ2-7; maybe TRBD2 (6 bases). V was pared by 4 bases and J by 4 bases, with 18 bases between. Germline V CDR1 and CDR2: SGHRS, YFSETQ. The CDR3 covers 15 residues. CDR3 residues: CASSLQTSIGYEQYF. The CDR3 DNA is TGCGCCAGCAGCCTACAGACTAGTATCGGGTACGAGCAGTACTTC.

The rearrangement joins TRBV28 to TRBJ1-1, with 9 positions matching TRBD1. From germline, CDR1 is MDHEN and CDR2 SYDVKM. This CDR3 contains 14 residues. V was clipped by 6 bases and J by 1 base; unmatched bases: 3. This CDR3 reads CASSQTGGNTEAFF. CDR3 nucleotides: TGTGCCAGCAGCCAGACAGGGGGGAACACTGAAGCTTTCTTT.

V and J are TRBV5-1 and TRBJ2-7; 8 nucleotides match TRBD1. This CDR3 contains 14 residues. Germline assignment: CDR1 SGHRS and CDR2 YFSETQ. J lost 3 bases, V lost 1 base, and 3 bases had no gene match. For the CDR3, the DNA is TGCGCCAGCAGCTTGCGGACAGGGAACTACGAGCAGTACTTC. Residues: CASSLRTGNYEQYF.

The CDR3 coding sequence is TGCAGCGTTGAAAGGGGGCTGGTTGGCACTGAAGCTTTCTTT. Protein product: CSVERGLVGTEAFF. This chain joins TRBV29-1 and TRBJ1-1; TRBD1 aligns across 7 bases. The CDR3 has 14 amino acids. V was clipped by 2 bases and J by 4 bases; unmatched bases: 7. CDR1 is SQVTM and CDR2 is ANQGSEA in the germline V gene.

Here the CDR3 reads CASSPQGTHTYNEQFF. Here the CDR3 DNA reads TGTGCCAGCAGTCCCCAAGGGACTCATACCTACAATGAGCAGTTCTTC. The rearrangement joins TRBV27 to TRBJ2-1; D may be TRBD2 (6 bases). Trimming left V 5 bases short and J 2 bases short, with 16 bases between. CDR3 length: 16 amino acids. Germline values: CDR1 MNHEY, CDR2 SMNVEV (reference sequence).

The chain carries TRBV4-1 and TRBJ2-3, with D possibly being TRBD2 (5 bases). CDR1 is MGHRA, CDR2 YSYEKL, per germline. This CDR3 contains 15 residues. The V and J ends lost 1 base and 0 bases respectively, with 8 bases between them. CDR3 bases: TGCGCCAGCAGCCAAGTACTAGGGAGCACAGATACGCAGTATTTT. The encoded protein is CASSQVLGSTDTQYF.

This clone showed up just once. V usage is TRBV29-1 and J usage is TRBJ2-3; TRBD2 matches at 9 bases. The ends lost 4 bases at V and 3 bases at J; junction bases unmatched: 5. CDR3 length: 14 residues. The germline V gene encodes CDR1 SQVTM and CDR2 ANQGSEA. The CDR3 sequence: CSVGKAGGTDTQYF. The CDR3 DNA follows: TGCAGCGTTGGAAAGGCGGGAGGGACAGATACGCAGTATTTT.

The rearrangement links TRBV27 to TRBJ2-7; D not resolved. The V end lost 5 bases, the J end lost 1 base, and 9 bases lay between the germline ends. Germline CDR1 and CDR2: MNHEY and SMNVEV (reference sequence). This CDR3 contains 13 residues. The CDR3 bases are TGTGCCAGCAGTCCCCCGGTTTCCTACGAGCAGTACTTC. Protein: CASSPPVSYEQYF.

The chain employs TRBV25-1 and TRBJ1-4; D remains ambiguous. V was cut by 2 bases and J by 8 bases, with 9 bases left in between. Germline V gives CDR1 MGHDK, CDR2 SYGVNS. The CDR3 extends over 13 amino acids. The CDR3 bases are TGTGCCAGCAGTGAACTGGGATGGGAAAAACTGTTTTTT. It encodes CASSELGWEKLFF. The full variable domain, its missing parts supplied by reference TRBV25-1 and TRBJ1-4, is EADIYQTPRYLVIGTGKKITLECSQTMGHDKMYWYQQDPGMELHLIHYSYGVNSTEKGDLSSESTVSRIRTEHFPLTLESARPSHTSQYLCASSELGWEKLFFGSGTQLSVL.

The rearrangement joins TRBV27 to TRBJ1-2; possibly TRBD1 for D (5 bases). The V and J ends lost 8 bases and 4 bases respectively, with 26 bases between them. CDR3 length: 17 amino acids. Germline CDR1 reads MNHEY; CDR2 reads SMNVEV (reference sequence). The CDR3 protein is CASSLSGGAQGSYGYTF. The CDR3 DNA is TGTGCCAGCTCTTTATCGGGCGGGGCGCAGGGTAGCTATGGCTACACCTTC.

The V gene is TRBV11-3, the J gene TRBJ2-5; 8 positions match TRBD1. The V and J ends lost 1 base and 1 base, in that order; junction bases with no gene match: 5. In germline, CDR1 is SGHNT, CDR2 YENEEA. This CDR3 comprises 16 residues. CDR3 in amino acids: CASSLGTGKLQETQYF. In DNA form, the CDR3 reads TGTGCCAGCAGCTTAGGGACAGGGAAGCTCCAAGAGACCCAGTACTTC.

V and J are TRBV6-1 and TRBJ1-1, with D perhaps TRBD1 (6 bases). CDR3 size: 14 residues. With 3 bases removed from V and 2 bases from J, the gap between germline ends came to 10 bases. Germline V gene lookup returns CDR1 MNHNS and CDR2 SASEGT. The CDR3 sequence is CASSDAQGNTEAFF. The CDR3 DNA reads TGTGCCAGCAGTGACGCACAGGGAAACACTGAAGCTTTCTTT.

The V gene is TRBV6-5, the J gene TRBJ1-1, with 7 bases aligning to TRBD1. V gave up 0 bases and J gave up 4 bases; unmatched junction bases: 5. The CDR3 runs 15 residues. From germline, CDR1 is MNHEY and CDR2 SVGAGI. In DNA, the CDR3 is TGTGCCAGCAGTTACTCGTACAGGGGTACCACTGAAGCTTTCTTT. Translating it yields CASSYSYRGTTEAFF.

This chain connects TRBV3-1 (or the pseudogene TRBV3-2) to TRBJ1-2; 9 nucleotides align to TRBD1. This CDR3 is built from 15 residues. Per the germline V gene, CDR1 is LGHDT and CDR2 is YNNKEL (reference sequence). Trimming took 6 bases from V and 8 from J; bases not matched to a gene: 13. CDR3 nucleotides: TGTGCCAGCAGGGATTTGACAGGGGGGTCCGGCGGCTACACCTTC. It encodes CASRDLTGGSGGYTF.

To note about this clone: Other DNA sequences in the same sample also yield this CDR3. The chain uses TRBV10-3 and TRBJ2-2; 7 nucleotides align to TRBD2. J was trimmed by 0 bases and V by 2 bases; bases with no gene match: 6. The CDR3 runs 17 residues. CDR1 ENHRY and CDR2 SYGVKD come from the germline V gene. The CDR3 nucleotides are TGTGCCATCAGTGAGGCGCCCGCGGGGGCGAACACCGGGGAGCTGTTTTTT. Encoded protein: CAISEAPAGANTGELFF.

CDR3 loop: CASSVVEGTRETQYF. For the CDR3, the DNA is TGTGCCAGCAGCGTAGTTGAAGGGACAAGAGAGACCCAGTACTTC. V usage is TRBV9 and J usage is TRBJ2-5; D perhaps matches TRBD1 (6 bases). CDR3 size: 15 residues. V lost 0 bases, J lost 4 bases, and 13 bases lay in between. CDR1 is SGDLS and CDR2 is YYNGEE in the germline V gene.

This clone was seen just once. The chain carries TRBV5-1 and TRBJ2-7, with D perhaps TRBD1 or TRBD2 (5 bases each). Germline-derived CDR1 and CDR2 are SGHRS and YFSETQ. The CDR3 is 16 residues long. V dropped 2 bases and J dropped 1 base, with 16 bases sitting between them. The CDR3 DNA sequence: TGCGCCAGCAGCTTTGGCCCCTCGGGGACGTCCTACGAGCAGTACTTC. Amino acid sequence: CASSFGPSGTSYEQYF.

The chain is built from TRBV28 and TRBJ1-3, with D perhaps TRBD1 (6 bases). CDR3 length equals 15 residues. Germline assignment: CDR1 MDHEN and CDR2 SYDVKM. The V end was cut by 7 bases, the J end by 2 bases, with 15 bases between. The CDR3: CASTPSRGAGNTIYF. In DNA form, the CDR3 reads TGTGCCAGCACCCCCAGCAGGGGCGCTGGAAACACCATATATTTT.

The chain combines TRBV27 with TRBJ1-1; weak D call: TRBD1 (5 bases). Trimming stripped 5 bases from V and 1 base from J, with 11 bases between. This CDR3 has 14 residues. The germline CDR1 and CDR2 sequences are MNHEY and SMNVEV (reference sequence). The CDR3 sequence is CASSLGTGNTEAFF. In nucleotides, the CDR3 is TGTGCCAGCAGTCTTGGGACCGGGAACACTGAAGCTTTCTTT.

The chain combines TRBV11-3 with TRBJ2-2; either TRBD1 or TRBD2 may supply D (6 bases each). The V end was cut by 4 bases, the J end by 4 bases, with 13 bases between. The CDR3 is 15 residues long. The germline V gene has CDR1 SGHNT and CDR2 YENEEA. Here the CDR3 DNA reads TGTGCCAGCAGCTGGACGGGGGCCGTCACCGGGGAGCTGTTTTTT. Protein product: CASSWTGAVTGELFF.

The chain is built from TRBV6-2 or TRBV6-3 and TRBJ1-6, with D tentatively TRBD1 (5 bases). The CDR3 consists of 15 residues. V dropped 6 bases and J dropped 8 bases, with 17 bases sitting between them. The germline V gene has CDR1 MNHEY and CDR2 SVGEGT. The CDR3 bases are TGTGCCAGCAGCCTCCCGGAAGGGGATCATTCACCCCTCCACTTT. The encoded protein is CASSLPEGDHSPLHF.

The CDR3 protein is CASSPGPWGEQYF. CDR3 in DNA: TGTGCCAGCAGTCCGGGACCGTGGGGCGAGCAGTACTTC. The chain joins TRBV6-6 to TRBJ2-7; D is tentatively TRBD1 or TRBD2 (5 bases each). Germline V CDR1 and CDR2: MNHNY, SVGAGI (reference sequence). CDR3 size: 13 residues. Trimming shortened V by 5 bases and J by 6 bases, and 14 bases separated the two germline ends.

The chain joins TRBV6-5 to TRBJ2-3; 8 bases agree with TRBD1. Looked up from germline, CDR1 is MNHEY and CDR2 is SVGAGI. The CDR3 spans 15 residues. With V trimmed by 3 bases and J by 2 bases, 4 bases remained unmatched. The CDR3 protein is CASSYKGQDTDTQYF. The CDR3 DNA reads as TGTGCCAGCAGTTATAAGGGACAGGACACAGATACGCAGTATTTT.

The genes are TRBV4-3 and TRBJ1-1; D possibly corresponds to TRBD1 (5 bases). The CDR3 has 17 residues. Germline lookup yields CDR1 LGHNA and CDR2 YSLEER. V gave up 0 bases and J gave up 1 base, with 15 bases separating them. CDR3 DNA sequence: TGCGCCAGCAGCCAAGAAATCAGCGGGGGGACGAACACTGAAGCTTTCTTT. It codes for CASSQEISGGTNTEAFF.